This T cell receptor (beta chain) was profiled in a study of type 1 regulatory T cells. Turning to the study itself: T-allo10 is an in vitro-generated, Tr1-enriched CD4 T cell product specific for alloantigen.

This clonotype was seen more than once but under ten times. TCRdb reanalysed the reads using MiXCR and keeps one entry per CDR3 protein. Of 75,000 to 100,000 distinct CDR3 sequences listed, roughly a third are singletons. The sample comprised CD4+ T cells, either the whole sample or a sorted fraction (not recorded which). The sequence was collected from a human donor in good health.

The CDR3 DNA reads as TGCGCCAGCAGGGACGGGCCCTACGAGCAGTACTTC. Amino acid sequence: CASRDGPYEQYF. The chain recombines TRBV5-1 with TRBJ2-7; D is ambiguous. The CDR3 length is 12 residues. Germline assignment: CDR1 SGHRS and CDR2 YFSETQ. Trimming left V 5 bases short and J 2 bases short, with 8 bases between.